One and the same sample provided the 26 T cell receptor beta chains below, sequenced in a study of blood T cell repertoires in COVID-19 (TCRdb year 2020). The method behind the library was the immunoSEQ multiplex PCR assay. TCRdb mirrors the immuneACCESS table, restricted to in-frame sequences. Some clones are absent from its copies; in checked studies, under half trace to an unresolved V gene, and the reason for the others is unknown. The sample includes roughly 53,000 clones, with 60% to 80% observed a single time. The ten largest clonotypes hold around 43% of the sample. The sample consisted of peripheral blood. These receptors were obtained from a man between 65 and 85 years old with active or convalescent COVID-19.

The chain combines TRBV24-1 with TRBJ1-2, with 7 bases identical to TRBD1. CDR1 KGHDR and CDR2 SFDVKD come from the germline V gene. The CDR3 sequence is 13 residues long. The V and J ends lost 8 bases and 2 bases, in that order; junction bases with no gene match: 4. In nucleotides, the CDR3 is TGTGCCACCAAGGGGGCGGACAACTATGGCTACACCTTC. This codes for CATKGADNYGYTF.

V is TRBV29-1 and J is TRBJ1-1, with D possibly being TRBD1 (6 bases). Trimming stripped 5 bases from V and 5 bases from J, with 9 bases between. This CDR3 is built from 11 residues. Germline V CDR1 and CDR2: SQVTM, ANQGSEA. CDR3 residues: CSVYRVTEAFF. Written as DNA, the CDR3 is TGCAGCGTTTACAGGGTAACTGAAGCTTTCTTT.

V is TRBV5-1 and J is TRBJ1-2; D remains ambiguous. Per germline, CDR1 SGHRS and CDR2 YFSETQ. The CDR3 covers 15 residues. V lost 1 base and J lost 8, with 18 bases in between. The CDR3 DNA sequence: TGCGCCAGCAGCTTGACCCAAAGCGGAGGACTCGGCTACACCTTC. The encoded protein is CASSLTQSGGLGYTF.

The table lists this clone with a count of one. V and J are TRBV11-3 and TRBJ2-2, with D possibly matching TRBD2 (6 bases). V gave up 7 bases and J gave up 1 base, with 16 bases separating them. This CDR3 has 16 amino acids. The germline CDR1 and CDR2 sequences are SGHNT and YENEEA. The CDR3 loop is CASTSRDFMNTGELFF. CDR3 bases: TGTGCCAGCACCTCAAGGGACTTCATGAACACCGGGGAGCTGTTTTTT.

The table lists this clone with a count of one. The chain links TRBV29-1 to TRBJ1-2; D uncertain. Trimming left V 2 bases short and J 3 bases short, with 7 bases between. CDR1 is SQVTM, CDR2 ANQGSEA, per germline. The CDR3 covers 12 residues. The CDR3 DNA reads as TGCAGCGTTGAAAGGAGTTACTATGGCTACACCTTC. Its translation is CSVERSYYGYTF.

V gene TRBV7-2 combines with J gene TRBJ2-7; TRBD2 matches at 9 bases. The CDR3 consists of 15 residues. After removal of 3 bases from V and 2 bases from J, the junction contained 5 bases not matched to a gene. In germline, CDR1 is SGHTA, CDR2 FQGNSA. This CDR3 reads CASSFGGRVPYEQYF. The CDR3 DNA sequence: TGTGCCAGCAGCTTTGGCGGGAGGGTTCCCTACGAGCAGTACTTC.

This chain uses TRBV30 with TRBJ1-2, with unresolved D. This CDR3 region has 14 residues. V lost 5 bases, J lost 6 bases, and 19 bases lay in between. From germline, CDR1 is GTSNPN and CDR2 SVGIG (reference sequence). This chain's CDR3 is CAWGSEAARHGYTF. CDR3 in DNA: TGTGCCTGGGGATCGGAAGCGGCAAGACATGGCTACACCTTC.

The rearrangement links TRBV5-1 to TRBJ2-1, with 13 bases aligning to TRBD2. Germline loops: CDR1 SGHRS, CDR2 YFSETQ. The CDR3 runs 16 residues. Trimming removed 4 bases from V and 5 bases from J; junction bases left unmatched: 6. The CDR3 here is CASSRPGTSGNNEQFF. In DNA form, the CDR3 reads TGCGCCAGCAGCCGCCCCGGGACTAGCGGGAACAATGAGCAGTTCTTC.

The gene calls are TRBV4-1 and TRBJ2-1; 9 bases map to TRBD2. This CDR3 contains 16 residues. The ends lost 0 bases at V and 7 bases at J; junction bases unmatched: 7. Germline V lookup: CDR1 MGHRA, CDR2 YSYEKL. CDR3 loop: CASSQDTSGYVNEQFF. The CDR3 DNA follows: TGCGCCAGCAGCCAAGATACTAGCGGGTATGTTAATGAGCAGTTCTTC.

V and J are TRBV19 and TRBJ1-5; the D gene is possibly TRBD1 (5 bases). Per the germline V gene, CDR1 is LNHDA and CDR2 is SQIVND (reference sequence). The CDR3 totals 13 residues. V was trimmed by 9 bases and J by 10 bases, leaving 19 bases between them. The CDR3 nucleotides read TGTGCCAGCAGTGACAGTACGGTAGGCCCCCAGCATTTT. Protein: CASSDSTVGPQHF.

The chain couples TRBV4-2 to TRBJ2-3; 11 positions match TRBD2. After removal of 1 base from V and 6 bases from J, the junction contained 9 bases not matched to a gene. The germline V gene encodes CDR1 LGHNA and CDR2 YNFKEQ. This CDR3 is built from 17 residues. CDR3 region: CASSQAASGRRADTQYF. CDR3 nucleotide sequence: TGTGCCAGCAGCCAAGCGGCTAGCGGGAGGCGGGCGGATACGCAGTATTTT.

V gene TRBV28 combines with J gene TRBJ1-1, with no clear D. CDR3 length: 13 amino acids. Germline V gives CDR1 MDHEN, CDR2 SYDVKM. Trimming cost V 7 bases and J 3 bases, with 12 bases left between them. The DNA for the CDR3 is TGTGCCAGCATTCCTCCGGGGTACACTGAAGCTTTCTTT. This sequence encodes CASIPPGYTEAFF.

This sequence joins TRBV13 and TRBJ2-2, with unresolved D. Germline loops: CDR1 PRHDT, CDR2 FYEKMQ (reference sequence). This CDR3 comprises 13 residues. V lost 6 bases to trimming and J lost 0 bases, with 5 bases between them. CDR3 sequence: CASRYSNTGELFF. For the CDR3, the DNA is TGTGCCAGCAGATACTCGAACACCGGGGAGCTGTTTTTT.

This clone has more than one count but fewer than ten. The chain carries TRBV9 and TRBJ2-2, with 7 bases lining up with TRBD2. CDR1 SGDLS and CDR2 YYNGEE come from the germline V gene. Trimming removed 4 bases from V and 1 base from J; junction bases left unmatched: 4. This CDR3 comprises 15 residues. The CDR3 coding sequence is TGTGCCAGCAGCAGGGACTACCTGAACACCGGGGAGCTGTTTTTT. It is translated as CASSRDYLNTGELFF. The full variable domain, with the rest looked up from reference TRBV9 and TRBJ2-2, is DSGVTQTPKHLITATGQRVTLRCSPRSGDLSVYWYQQSLDQGLQFLIQYYNGEERAKGNILERFSAQQFPDLHSELNLSSLELGDSALYFCASSRDYLNTGELFFGEGSRLTVL.

The chain couples TRBV19 to TRBJ1-6, with 9 bases identical to TRBD1. The CDR3 has 15 amino acids. With V trimmed by 7 bases and J by 9 bases, 10 bases remained unmatched. Germline V gene lookup returns CDR1 LNHDA and CDR2 SQIVND (reference sequence). CDR3 bases: TGTGCCAGTAACTCCGGGACAGGGAATCGTTCACCCCTCCACTTT. Amino acids: CASNSGTGNRSPLHF.

This clone was seen just once. The same CDR3 can be traced to other DNA sequences in this sample. This chain uses TRBV6-2 or TRBV6-3 with TRBJ2-2; possibly TRBD1 for D (5 bases). CDR3 length: 16 amino acids. Between the trimmed V and J ends, which lost 2 bases and 0 bases, there was a span of 10 bases. Looked up from germline, CDR1 is MNHEY and CDR2 is SVGEGT. The CDR3 DNA reads as TGTGCCAGCAGTTACGGTGCAGGGACGAACACCGGGGAGCTGTTTTTT. As protein: CASSYGAGTNTGELFF.

The gene calls are TRBV6-2 or TRBV6-3 and TRBJ1-5, with TRBD1 matching 9 bases. CDR1 and CDR2 from the germline V gene are MNHEY and SVGEGT. After removal of 2 bases from V and 4 bases from J, the junction contained 9 bases not matched to a gene. This CDR3 spans 17 amino acids. CDR3: CASSYARDRVTNQPQHF. The CDR3, as DNA: TGTGCCAGCAGTTACGCCCGGGACAGGGTTACGAATCAGCCCCAGCATTTT.

The chain recombines TRBV5-4 with TRBJ2-7, with a tentative D call TRBD1 (6 bases). V lost 2 bases and J lost 3, with 15 bases in between. This CDR3 spans 15 amino acids. In germline, CDR1 is SGHNT, CDR2 YYREEE (reference sequence). This CDR3 is CASSFRFGQSYEQYF. The CDR3 DNA sequence: TGTGCCAGCAGCTTTAGGTTCGGACAGAGCTACGAGCAGTACTTC.

The chain employs TRBV5-6 and TRBJ1-5; maybe TRBD1 (5 bases). CDR3 length: 14 residues. Germline V lookup: CDR1 SGHDT, CDR2 YYEEEE. V was shortened by 0 bases and J by 2 bases, with 6 bases between the two germline ends. The CDR3 spells CASSLARGNQPQHF. In DNA, the CDR3 is TGTGCCAGCAGCTTGGCCAGGGGCAATCAGCCCCAGCATTTT. Using reference TRBV5-6 and TRBJ1-5 for the parts outside the CDR3, the full variable domain is DAGVTQSPTHLIKTRGQQVTLRCSPKSGHDTVSWYQQALGQGPQFIFQYYEEEERQRGNFPDRFSGHQFPNYSSELNVNALLLGDSALYLCASSLARGNQPQHFGDGTRLSIL.

This clone was observed a handful of times. This rearrangement joins TRBV5-1 to TRBJ2-7, with 7 bases aligning to TRBD1. This CDR3 is 14 amino acids long. Germline V gene lookup returns CDR1 SGHRS and CDR2 YFSETQ. With 0 bases clipped from V and 0 bases from J, the junction kept 0 bases outside the gene matches. The CDR3 spells CASSLGQGSYEQYF. CDR3 nucleotides: TGCGCCAGCAGCTTGGGACAGGGCTCCTACGAGCAGTACTTC. Combining the CDR3 with reference TRBV5-1 and TRBJ2-7 gives the whole variable domain KAGVTQTPRYLIKTRGQQVTLSCSPISGHRSVSWYQQTPGQGLQFLFEYFSETQRNKGNFPGRFSGRQFSNSRSEMNVSTLELGDSALYLCASSLGQGSYEQYFGPGTRLTVT.

The V and J genes are TRBV18 and TRBJ2-3; 12 bases line up with TRBD2. The CDR3 is 15 residues long. CDR1 and CDR2 from the germline V gene are KGHSH and LQKENI. V lost 0 bases, J lost 7 bases, and 2 bases stayed unmatched. CDR3 DNA sequence: TGTGCCAGCTCACCACCGCTAGCGGGAGGGTATACGCAGTATTTT. This encodes CASSPPLAGGYTQYF. Drawing the rest from reference TRBV18 and TRBJ2-3, the complete variable domain is NAGVMQNPRHLVRRRGQEARLRCSPMKGHSHVYWYRQLPEEGLKFMVYLQKENIIDESGMPKERFSAEFPKEGPSILRIQQVVRGDSAAYFCASSPPLAGGYTQYFGPGTRLTVL.

The J gene is TRBJ1-5, the V gene TRBV30; TRBD1 matches 9 bases. The germline V gene encodes CDR1 GTSNPN and CDR2 SVGIG (reference sequence). With V trimmed by 0 bases and J by 7 bases, 10 bases remained unmatched. CDR3 size: 16 residues. CDR3 sequence (DNA): TGTGCCTGGAGTGTACGTGTGGGACAGGGTGGACAGCCCCAGCATTTT. Translated, it gives CAWSVRVGQGGQPQHF.

The chain couples TRBV10-2 to TRBJ2-3; possible D gene TRBD2, 6 bases. Germline CDR1 and CDR2: WSHSY and SAAADI. V shed 5 bases and J shed 4 bases, with 13 bases lying between them. CDR3 size: 14 residues. CDR3 nucleotide sequence: TGCGCCAGCAGTCGGGAGCCAGGCGCAGATACGCAGTATTTT. This codes for CASSREPGADTQYF.

V and J are TRBV2 and TRBJ2-3; TRBD1 matches 7 bases. The V segment lost 9 bases and the J segment 5 bases; nucleotides outside the gene matches: 2. This CDR3 has 11 amino acids. Germline V gene data show CDR1 as SNHLY and CDR2 as FYNNEI. This chain's CDR3 is CARGQLDTQYF. The CDR3 DNA sequence: TGTGCCAGGGGACAGTTAGATACGCAGTATTTT.

The chain combines TRBV6-6 with TRBJ2-7; D may be TRBD1 (6 bases). With 4 bases removed from V and 2 bases from J, the gap between germline ends came to 12 bases. Germline assignment: CDR1 MNHNY and CDR2 SVGAGI (reference sequence). The CDR3 contains 14 residues. CDR3 bases: TGTGCCAGCAGTTCGAAGGGGGTCACCTACGAGCAGTACTTC. Protein sequence: CASSSKGVTYEQYF.

Of note for this clone: One end of the junction does not line up with germline, which may come from a read error. V and J are TRBV7-7 and TRBJ2-5; TRBD2 aligns across 7 bases. CDR1 and CDR2 (germline): SSHAT, FNYEAQ (reference sequence). CDR3 size: 14 residues. CDR3 sequence (DNA): TGTGCTAGCAGCCTCGGACTAGGACTTGAGACCCAGTACTTC. This gives the protein CASSLGLGLETQYF.